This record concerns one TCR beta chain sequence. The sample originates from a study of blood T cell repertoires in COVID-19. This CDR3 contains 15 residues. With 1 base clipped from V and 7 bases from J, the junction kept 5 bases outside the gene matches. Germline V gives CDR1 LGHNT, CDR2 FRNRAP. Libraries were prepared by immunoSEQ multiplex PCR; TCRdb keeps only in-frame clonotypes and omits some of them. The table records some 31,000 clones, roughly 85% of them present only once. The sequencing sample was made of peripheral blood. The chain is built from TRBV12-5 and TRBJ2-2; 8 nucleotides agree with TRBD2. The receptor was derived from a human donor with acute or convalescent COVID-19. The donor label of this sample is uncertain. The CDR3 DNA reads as TGTGCTAGTGGTTTGGGTAGCGCGGGGGGCGGGGAGCTGTTTTTT. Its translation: CASGLGSAGGGELFF.